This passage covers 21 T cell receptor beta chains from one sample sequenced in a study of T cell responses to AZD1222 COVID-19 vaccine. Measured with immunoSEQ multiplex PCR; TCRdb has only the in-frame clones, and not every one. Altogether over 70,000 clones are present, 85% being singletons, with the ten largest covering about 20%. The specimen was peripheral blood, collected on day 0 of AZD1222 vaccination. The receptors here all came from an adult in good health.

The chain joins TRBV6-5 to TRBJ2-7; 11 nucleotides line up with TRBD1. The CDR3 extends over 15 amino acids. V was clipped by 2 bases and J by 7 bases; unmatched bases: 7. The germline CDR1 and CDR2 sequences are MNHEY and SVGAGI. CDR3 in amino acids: CASSYIGQGAGEQYF. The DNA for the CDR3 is TGTGCCAGCAGTTACATCGGACAGGGGGCGGGAGAGCAGTACTTC.

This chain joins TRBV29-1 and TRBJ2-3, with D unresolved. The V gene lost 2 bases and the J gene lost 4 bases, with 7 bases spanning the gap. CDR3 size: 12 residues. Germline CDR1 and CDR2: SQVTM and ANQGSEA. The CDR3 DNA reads TGCAGCGTTGAATTGGCAGCAGATACGCAGTATTTT. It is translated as CSVELAADTQYF.

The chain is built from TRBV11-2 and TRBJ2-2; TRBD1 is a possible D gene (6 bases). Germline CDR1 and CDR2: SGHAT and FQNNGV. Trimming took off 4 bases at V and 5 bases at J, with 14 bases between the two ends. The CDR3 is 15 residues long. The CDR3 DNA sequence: TGTGCCAGCAGCTACCGGGACACTCGGACCGGGGAGCTGTTTTTT. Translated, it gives CASSYRDTRTGELFF.

The CDR3: CASSVGGLPYEQYF. In nucleotides, the CDR3 is TGTGCCAGCAGCGTAGGAGGGCTCCCCTACGAGCAGTACTTC. The chain uses TRBV9 and TRBJ2-7, with D perhaps TRBD2 (5 bases). V gave up 0 bases and J gave up 2 bases, with 9 bases separating them. The germline CDR1 and CDR2 sequences are SGDLS and YYNGEE. CDR3 size: 14 residues.

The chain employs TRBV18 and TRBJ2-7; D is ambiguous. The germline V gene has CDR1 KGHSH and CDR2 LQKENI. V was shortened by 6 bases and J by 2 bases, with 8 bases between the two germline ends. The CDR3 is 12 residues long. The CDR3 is CASSSQAYEQYF. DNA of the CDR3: TGTGCCAGCTCGTCGCAGGCCTACGAGCAGTACTTC.

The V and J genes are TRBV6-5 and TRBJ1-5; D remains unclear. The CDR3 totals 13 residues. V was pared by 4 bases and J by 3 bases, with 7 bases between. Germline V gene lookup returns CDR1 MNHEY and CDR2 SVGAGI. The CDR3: CASSFGYNQPQHF. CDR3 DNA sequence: TGTGCCAGCAGTTTTGGGTACAATCAGCCCCAGCATTTT.

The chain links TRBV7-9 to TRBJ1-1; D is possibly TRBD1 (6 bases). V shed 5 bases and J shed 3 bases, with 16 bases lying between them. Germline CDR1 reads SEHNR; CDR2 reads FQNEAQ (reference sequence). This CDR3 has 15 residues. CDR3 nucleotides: TGTGCCAGCAGCCCCGAGGGGGGGATAGACACTGAAGCTTTCTTT. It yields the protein CASSPEGGIDTEAFF.

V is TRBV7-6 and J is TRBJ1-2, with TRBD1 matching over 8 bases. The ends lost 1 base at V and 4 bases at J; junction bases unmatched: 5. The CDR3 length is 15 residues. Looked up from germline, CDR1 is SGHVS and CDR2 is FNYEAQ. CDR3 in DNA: TGTGCCAGCAGCTTAGGCGCAGGGGGCCTCTATGGCTACACCTTC. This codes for CASSLGAGGLYGYTF.

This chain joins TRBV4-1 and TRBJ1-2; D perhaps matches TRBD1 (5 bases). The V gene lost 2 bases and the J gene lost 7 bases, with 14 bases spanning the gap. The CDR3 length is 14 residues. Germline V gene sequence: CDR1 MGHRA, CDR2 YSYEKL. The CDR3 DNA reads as TGCGCCAGCAGCCAATACAGCGGGGGGACTGGCTACACCTTC. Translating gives CASSQYSGGTGYTF.

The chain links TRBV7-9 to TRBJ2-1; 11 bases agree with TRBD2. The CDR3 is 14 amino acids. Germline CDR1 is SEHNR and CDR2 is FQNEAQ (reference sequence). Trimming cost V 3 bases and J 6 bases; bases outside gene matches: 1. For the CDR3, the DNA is TGTGCCAGCAGCTTCCTAGCGGGGGGCAATGAGCAGTTCTTC. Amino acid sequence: CASSFLAGGNEQFF.

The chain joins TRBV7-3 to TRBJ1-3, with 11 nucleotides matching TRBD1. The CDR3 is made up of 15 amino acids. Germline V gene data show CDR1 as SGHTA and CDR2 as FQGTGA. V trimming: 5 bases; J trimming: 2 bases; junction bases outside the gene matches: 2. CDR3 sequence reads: CASSPDRGPGNTIYF. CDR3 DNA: TGTGCCAGCAGCCCGGACAGGGGGCCTGGAAACACCATATATTTT.

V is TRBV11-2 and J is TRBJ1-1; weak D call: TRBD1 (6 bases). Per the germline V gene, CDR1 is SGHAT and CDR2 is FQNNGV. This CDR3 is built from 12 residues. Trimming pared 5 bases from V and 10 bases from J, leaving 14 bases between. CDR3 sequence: CASSPFAGVAFF. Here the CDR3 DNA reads TGTGCCAGCAGCCCCTTCGCAGGGGTAGCTTTCTTT.

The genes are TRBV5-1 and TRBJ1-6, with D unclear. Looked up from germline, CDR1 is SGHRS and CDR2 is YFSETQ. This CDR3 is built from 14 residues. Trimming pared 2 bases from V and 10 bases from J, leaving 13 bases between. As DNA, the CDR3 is TGCGCCAGCAGCTTTGGGTTCCAGGAATCACCCCTCCACTTT. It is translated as CASSFGFQESPLHF.

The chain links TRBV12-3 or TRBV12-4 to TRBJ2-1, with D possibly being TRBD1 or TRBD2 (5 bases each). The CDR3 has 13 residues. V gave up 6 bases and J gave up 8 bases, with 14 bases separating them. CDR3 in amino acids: CASSSGTPYEQFF. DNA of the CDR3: TGTGCCAGCAGCTCCGGGACCCCGTATGAGCAGTTCTTC.

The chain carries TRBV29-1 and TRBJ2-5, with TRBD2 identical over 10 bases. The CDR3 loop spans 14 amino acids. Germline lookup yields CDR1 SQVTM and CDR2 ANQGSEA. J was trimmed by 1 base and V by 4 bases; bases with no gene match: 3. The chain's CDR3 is CSVGLAGAQETQYF. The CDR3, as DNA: TGCAGCGTTGGTCTAGCGGGGGCCCAAGAGACCCAGTACTTC.

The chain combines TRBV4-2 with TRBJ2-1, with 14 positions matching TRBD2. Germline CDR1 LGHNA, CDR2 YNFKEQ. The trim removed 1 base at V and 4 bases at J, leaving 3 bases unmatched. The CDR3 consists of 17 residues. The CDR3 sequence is CASSQARTSGGYNEQFF. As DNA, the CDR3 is TGTGCCAGCAGCCAAGCCAGGACTAGCGGGGGGTACAATGAGCAGTTCTTC.

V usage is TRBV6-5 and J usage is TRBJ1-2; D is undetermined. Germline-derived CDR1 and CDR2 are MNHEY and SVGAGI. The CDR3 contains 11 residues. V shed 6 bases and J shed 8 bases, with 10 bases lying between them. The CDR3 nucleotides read TGTGCCAGCAGCAACGGTCCCGGCTACACCTTC. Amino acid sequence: CASSNGPGYTF.

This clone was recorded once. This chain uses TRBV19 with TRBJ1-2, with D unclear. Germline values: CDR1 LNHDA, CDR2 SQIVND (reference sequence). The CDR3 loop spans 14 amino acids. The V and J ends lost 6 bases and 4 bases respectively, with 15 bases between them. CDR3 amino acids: CASREDPAAYGYTF. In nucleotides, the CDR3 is TGTGCCAGTAGAGAGGACCCGGCAGCCTATGGCTACACCTTC. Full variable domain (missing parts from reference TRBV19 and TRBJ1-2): DGGITQSPKYLFRKEGQNVTLSCEQNLNHDAMYWYRQDPGQGLRLIYYSQIVNDFQKGDIAEGYSVSREKKESFPLTVTSAQKNPTAFYLCASREDPAAYGYTFGSGTRLTVV.

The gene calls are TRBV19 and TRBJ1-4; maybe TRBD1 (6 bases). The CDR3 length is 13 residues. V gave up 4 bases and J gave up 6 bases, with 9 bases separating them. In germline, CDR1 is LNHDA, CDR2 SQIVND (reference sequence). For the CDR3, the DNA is TGTGCCAGTAGTAGCCAGGGGTATGAAAAACTGTTTTTT. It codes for CASSSQGYEKLFF. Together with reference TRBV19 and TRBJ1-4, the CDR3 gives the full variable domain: DGGITQSPKYLFRKEGQNVTLSCEQNLNHDAMYWYRQDPGQGLRLIYYSQIVNDFQKGDIAEGYSVSREKKESFPLTVTSAQKNPTAFYLCASSSQGYEKLFFGSGTQLSVL.

The CDR3 bases are TGTGCCAGCAGTGAGGGGTTAGTAGGATCACCCCTCCACTTT. It is translated as CASSEGLVGSPLHF. The chain combines TRBV2 with TRBJ1-6; D remains ambiguous. V was clipped by 3 bases and J by 10 bases, with 13 bases between them. The CDR3 runs 14 residues. The germline CDR1 and CDR2 sequences are SNHLY and FYNNEI.

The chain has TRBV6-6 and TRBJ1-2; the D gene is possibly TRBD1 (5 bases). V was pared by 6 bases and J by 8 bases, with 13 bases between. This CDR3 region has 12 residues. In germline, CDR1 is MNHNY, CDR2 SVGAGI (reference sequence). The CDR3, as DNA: TGTGCCAGCAGCCCACGGGACGCCGGCTACACCTTC. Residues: CASSPRDAGYTF.